This T cell receptor beta chain was documented in a study of T-cell memory formation after mild COVID-19. The wider study: Clusters were largely donor specific. The study, taken as a whole, reports: Clones contracting day 15 to 85 were balanced CD4/CD8; later expanders leaned CD4+.

Germline V gene lookup returns CDR1 MNHEY and CDR2 SVGAGI. V was shortened by 6 bases and J by 10 bases, with 15 bases between the two germline ends. This CDR3 spans 12 amino acids. As to this clonotype: No antigen is known for it.

TCRdb processed the 5' RACE reads anew with MiXCR; each CDR3 protein has one entry. The sample lists about 57,000 distinct CDR3 sequences, 9.5% to 15% seen once, with around 23% in the top ten. This clonotype was sampled from a man aged 18 to 29 who had mild COVID-19 (a few samples of this study predate the infection). Cell type and time point are not known. Specimen: PBMCs or a T cell subset sorted from them (not recorded which). V usage is TRBV6-5 and J usage is TRBJ1-1; weak D call: TRBD1 (6 bases). This chain's CDR3 is CASSAVGRGAFF. The CDR3 DNA follows: TGTGCCAGCAGCGCCGTCGGCAGGGGAGCTTTCTTT.